Given below is one T cell receptor (beta chain) in context. Its antigen remains unknown. The record originates from a study of T cell responses to AZD1222 COVID-19 vaccine. Germline V gene sequence: CDR1 SGHNT, CDR2 YYREEE (reference sequence). With 7 bases clipped from V and 1 base from J, the junction kept 8 bases outside the gene matches. The CDR3 runs to 16 residues. Overall study results and limits: Nearly half of spike-specific TCRs reportedly target variant regions that are unmutated in the B.1.351 and B.1.1.7 variants.

Using immunoSEQ multiplex PCR, the repertoire was profiled, and TCRdb retains in-frame clones only, with some absent. Among around 50,000 clones listed, around 80% were seen once. The V gene is TRBV5-4, the J gene TRBJ2-3; 11 nucleotides align to TRBD2. Sequencing was performed on peripheral blood, taken on day 0 of AZD1222 vaccination. The sequence derives from an adult in good health. The CDR3 reads CASRGGLADGTDTQYF. The CDR3 coding sequence is TGTGCCAGCCGGGGGGGACTAGCGGACGGCACAGATACGCAGTATTTT.